These T cell receptor beta chains were read from a single sample in a study of CD8 T cells in Susac syndrome. TCRdb reanalysed the immunoSEQ multiplex PCR reads using MiXCR and keeps one entry per CDR3 protein. The table lists approximately 130,000 distinct CDR3 sequences, more than 75% of them singletons. The sequenced sample was CD8+ T cells from PBMCs. The source of these receptors is a human donor with multiple sclerosis. CDR3s include the opening cysteine and the closing phenylalanine or tryptophan. The D gene is left open where the match is weak. Rows may omit the clone size; those that give it use once, few, many or a size class.

>TRBV7-2|TRBJ1-4|once|.
CASSPDGIATNEKLFF
TGTGCCAGCAGTCCAGACGGAATAGCAACTAATGAAAAACTGTTTTTT
>TRBV7-6|TRBJ2-3|.|TRBD2
CASSSGLVAQYF
TGTGCCAGCAGCTCTGGACTAGTAGCGCAGTATTTT
>TRBV29-1|TRBJ2-3|.|.
CSVFADTQYF
TGCAGCGTTTTCGCAGATACGCAGTATTTT
>TRBV7-9|TRBJ2-5|.|TRBD2
CASSTWTSGRMRQETQYF
TGTGCCAGCAGCACCTGGACTAGCGGGAGGATGCGGCAAGAGACCCAGTACTTC
>TRBV6-5|TRBJ1-1|.|.
CASSYGITAEAFF
TGTGCCAGCAGCTACGGGATCACAGCAGAAGCTTTCTTT
>TRBV24-1|TRBJ2-2|.|TRBD2
CATRSSGTGELFF
TGTGCCACAAGGTCTAGCGGCACCGGGGAGCTGTTTTTT
>TRBV4-1|TRBJ1-1|.|.
CASSQSVWGTEAFF
TGCGCCAGCAGCCAATCGGTGTGGGGCACTGAAGCTTTCTTT
>TRBV15|TRBJ2-1|.|TRBD1
CATSTYRDRANEQFF
TGTGCCACCAGCACCTACCGGGACAGGGCCAATGAGCAGTTCTTC
>TRBV27|TRBJ2-3|.|.
CASSLSSAPSTDTQYF
TGTGCCAGCAGTTTATCGTCGGCACCTAGCACAGATACGCAGTATTTT
>TRBV5-1|TRBJ2-7|once|.
CASSLASGSFDEQYF
TGCGCCAGCAGCTTGGCCTCAGGGAGTTTCGACGAGCAGTACTTC
>TRBV7-9|TRBJ2-1|.|.
CASSSNFLGPQYNEQFF
TGTGCCAGCAGCTCCAACTTTTTGGGGCCGCAGTACAATGAGCAGTTCTTC
>TRBV3-1|TRBJ2-3|few|.
CASSQGSGSTDTQYF
TGTGCCAGCAGCCAAGGAAGCGGGAGCACAGATACGCAGTATTTT
>TRBV27|TRBJ2-3|.|.
CASSLNGGTDTQYF
TGTGCCAGCAGTTTAAACGGGGGCACAGATACGCAGTATTTT